The 6 T cell receptor beta chains below all came from one sample that was sequenced in a study of T cell repertoires in aging, cancer and after chemotherapy. Amplification of TCR beta used genomic DNA extracted from peripheral blood. TRB rearrangements spanning V, D and J were amplified using mixed TRB-A/B primers. From the multiplex PCR reads, TCRdb called clonotypes with MiXCR, one entry per CDR3 protein. In the table there are fewer than 13,000 distinct CDR3 sequences, approximately 30% of which are singletons. The sample consisted of blood. Every receptor here comes from a human donor in good health.

This clonotype was seen just once. The V call is TRBV28, the J call TRBJ1-4; tentative D call: TRBD1 (5 bases). V was trimmed by 8 bases and J by 7 bases, leaving 14 bases between them. The CDR3 is made up of 13 amino acids. Germline-derived CDR1 and CDR2 are MDHEN and SYDVKM. For the CDR3, the DNA is TGTGCCAGCTGCCGGGGGAGAGGTGAAAAACTGTTTTTT. Translated, it gives CASCRGRGEKLFF.

This chain connects TRBV12-3 or TRBV12-4 to TRBJ1-1; TRBD1 aligns across 7 bases. J was trimmed by 7 bases and V by 6 bases; bases with no gene match: 11. This CDR3 region has 14 residues. The CDR3 reads CASSSRQGGDEAFF. The CDR3 nucleotides are TGTGCCAGCAGCTCCCGCCAGGGGGGGGATGAAGCTTTCTTT.

As to this clonotype: An end of the junction does not agree with germline; a read error may underlie this. This rearrangement joins TRBV11-2 to TRBJ1-1; TRBD1 agrees at 12 bases. Germline V CDR1 and CDR2: SGHAT, FQNNGV. The CDR3 spans 16 residues. The DNA of the CDR3 is TGTGCCAGCAGCCCCGGGACAGGGGGCGGGGGGACTGAAGCTCTCTTT. It translates to CASSPGTGGGGTEALF.

The chain links TRBV19 to TRBJ1-5; TRBD1 matches 11 bases. This CDR3 contains 16 residues. Germline-derived CDR1 and CDR2 are LNHDA and SQIVND (reference sequence). V lost 4 bases to trimming and J lost 3 bases; unmatched junction nucleotides: 5. Written as DNA, the CDR3 is TGTGCCAGTAGTAGGGGGACAGGGGGAGACAATCAGCCCCAGCATTTT. Protein sequence: CASSRGTGGDNQPQHF.

The CDR3 nucleotides are TGTGCCAGCAGTTTAAAGTTATTCACAGATACGCAGTATTTT. Encoded protein: CASSLKLFTDTQYF. The chain has TRBV27 and TRBJ2-3; D is undetermined. Germline V gene sequence: CDR1 MNHEY, CDR2 SMNVEV (reference sequence). V lost 2 bases and J 2 bases, leaving 8 bases between the germline ends. CDR3 length equals 14 residues.

This clonotype has more than one count but fewer than ten. The V call is TRBV6-5, the J call TRBJ1-1; D unclear. Germline CDR1 is MNHEY and CDR2 is SVGAGI. This CDR3 comprises 11 residues. V was clipped by 4 bases and J by 4 bases, with 4 bases between them. CDR3 amino acids: CASSSVTEAFF. The DNA for the CDR3 is TGTGCCAGCAGTTCAGTCACTGAAGCTTTCTTT.